The rows below give T cell receptor beta chains drawn from one sample of a study of CD8 T cells in ankylosing spondylitis. TCRdb re-called the 5' RACE reads through MiXCR, storing one row per CDR3 protein. The sample records roughly 190,000 distinct CDR3 sequences, 10% to 15% being singletons. Sequencing input: blood, either unsorted or a sorted T cell fraction (not recorded which). These receptors originate from a male donor with ankylosing spondylitis or in good health (not recorded which). Both conserved end residues are part of each CDR3. The order of the fields is J gene, D gene, clone size, V gene, CDR3 DNA, CDR3 protein. D genes are given only for firm matches. Size values are once, few and many counts, or a class for expanded clones, and some rows have none.

J gene: TRBJ2-4; D gene: .; clone size: .; V gene: TRBV27; CDR3 DNA: TGTGCCAGCAGTCCCGGCGGTAGAAACATTCGGTACTTC; CDR3 protein: CASSPGGRNIRYF
J gene: TRBJ1-1; D gene: .; clone size: .; V gene: TRBV5-6; CDR3 DNA: TGTGCCAGCAGCGTTTCTGGGACTGAAGCTTTCTTT; CDR3 protein: CASSVSGTEAFF
J gene: TRBJ2-1; D gene: TRBD2; clone size: .; V gene: TRBV27; CDR3 DNA: TGTGCCAGCAGTTTATATCTAGCGGGGGGGGGGAATGAGCAGTTCTTC; CDR3 protein: CASSLYLAGGGNEQFF
J gene: TRBJ1-2; D gene: .; clone size: few; V gene: TRBV27; CDR3 DNA: TGTGCCAGCAGGGGGCCGGGGGGGACTGGCTACACCTTC; CDR3 protein: CASRGPGGTGYTF
J gene: TRBJ1-5; D gene: .; clone size: .; V gene: TRBV9; CDR3 DNA: TGTGCCAGCAGCCCCCTTGATGGGGGCGGACAGCCCCAGCATTTT; CDR3 protein: CASSPLDGGGQPQHF
J gene: TRBJ2-1; D gene: TRBD2; clone size: few; V gene: TRBV12-3/TRBV12-4; CDR3 DNA: TGTGCCAGCAGTTTACGTGGCGGGGGGGTCTACAATGAGCAGTTCTTC; CDR3 protein: CASSLRGGGVYNEQFF
J gene: TRBJ2-3; D gene: .; clone size: .; V gene: TRBV12-3/TRBV12-4; CDR3 DNA: TGTGCCAGCAGTTCGGACGGTTCTAGCACAGATACGCAGTATTTT; CDR3 protein: CASSSDGSSTDTQYF
J gene: TRBJ1-1; D gene: .; clone size: .; V gene: TRBV3-1; CDR3 DNA: TGTGCCAGCAGCCAAGTCCCGAGAAACACTGAAGCTTTCTTT; CDR3 protein: CASSQVPRNTEAFF
J gene: TRBJ2-1; D gene: TRBD2; clone size: .; V gene: TRBV6-1; CDR3 DNA: TGTGCCAGCAGGAACCTAGCGGTGGTCCGGAATGAGCAGTTCTTC; CDR3 protein: CASRNLAVVRNEQFF
J gene: TRBJ2-1; D gene: .; clone size: .; V gene: TRBV20-1; CDR3 DNA: TGCAGTGGAGCCTTAAGACTTCAGGATGAGCAGTTCTTC; CDR3 protein: CSGALRLQDEQFF
J gene: TRBJ2-7; D gene: .; clone size: .; V gene: TRBV15; CDR3 DNA: TGTGCCACCAGCAGAGATCTGGGTAGCGCAACCTACGAGCAGTACTTC; CDR3 protein: CATSRDLGSATYEQYF
J gene: TRBJ2-2; D gene: .; clone size: few; V gene: TRBV5-1; CDR3 DNA: TGCGCCAGCAGCGGGTGGACCGGGGAGCTGTTTTTT; CDR3 protein: CASSGWTGELFF
J gene: TRBJ2-7; D gene: .; clone size: .; V gene: TRBV6-1; CDR3 DNA: TGTGCCAGCAGTGGAACGGACCGATACGAGCAGTACTTC; CDR3 protein: CASSGTDRYEQYF
J gene: TRBJ2-3; D gene: .; clone size: .; V gene: TRBV6-5; CDR3 DNA: TGTGCCAGCAGTTACTCGATGGAGGGGACAGATACGCAGTATTTT; CDR3 protein: CASSYSMEGTDTQYF
J gene: TRBJ2-1; D gene: .; clone size: .; V gene: TRBV9; CDR3 DNA: TGTGCCAGCAGCCCGGGGGCGGGGTACGAGCAGTTCTTC; CDR3 protein: CASSPGAGYEQFF
J gene: TRBJ2-1; D gene: .; clone size: .; V gene: TRBV10-1; CDR3 DNA: TGCGCCAGCAGTGAGGTGGCAGGGGACAATGAGCAGTTCTTC; CDR3 protein: CASSEVAGDNEQFF
J gene: TRBJ2-2; D gene: .; clone size: few; V gene: TRBV20-1; CDR3 DNA: TGCAGTGTTAGAGATGGGGGCGCAGCCGGGGAGCTGTTTTTT; CDR3 protein: CSVRDGGAAGELFF
J gene: TRBJ2-3; D gene: TRBD1; clone size: .; V gene: TRBV4-1; CDR3 DNA: TGCGCCAGCAGCCAAGATTCCAGGGGGCAAGTGGGCACAGATACGCAGTATTTT; CDR3 protein: CASSQDSRGQVGTDTQYF